This T cell receptor (beta chain) was captured by sequencing in a study of blood T cell repertoires in COVID-19. Assay used: immunoSEQ multiplex PCR; TCRdb lists only in-frame clones, some missing. Among approximately 69,000 clones listed, around 80% were seen once. CDR3 length: 15 amino acids. CDR1 and CDR2 (germline): SGHVS, FNYEAQ. Trimming cost V 5 bases and J 0 bases, with 14 bases left between them. The origin of this receptor is a woman of 80 years or more with acute or convalescent COVID-19. Material: peripheral blood. The chain has TRBV7-6 and TRBJ2-7; maybe TRBD1 (6 bases). DNA of the CDR3: TGTGCCAGCAGCAACGGACAGAGCAGCTCCTACGAGCAGTACTTC. This gives the protein CASSNGQSSSYEQYF.